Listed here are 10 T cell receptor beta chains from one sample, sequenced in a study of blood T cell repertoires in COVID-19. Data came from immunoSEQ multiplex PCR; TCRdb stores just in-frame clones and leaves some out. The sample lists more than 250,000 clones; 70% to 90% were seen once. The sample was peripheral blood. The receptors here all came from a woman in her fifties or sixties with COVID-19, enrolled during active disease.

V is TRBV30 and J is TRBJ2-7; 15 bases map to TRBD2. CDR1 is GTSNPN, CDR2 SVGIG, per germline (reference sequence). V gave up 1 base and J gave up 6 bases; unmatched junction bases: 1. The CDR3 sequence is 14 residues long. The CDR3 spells CAWSEGLAGGEQYF. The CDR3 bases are TGTGCCTGGAGTGAGGGACTAGCGGGGGGCGAGCAGTACTTC. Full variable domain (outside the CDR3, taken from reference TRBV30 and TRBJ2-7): SQTIHQWPATLVQPVGSPLSLECTVEGTSNPNLYWYRQAAGRGLQLLFYSVGIGQISSEVPQNLSASRPQDRQFILSSKKLLLSDSGFYLCAWSEGLAGGEQYFGPGTRLTVT.

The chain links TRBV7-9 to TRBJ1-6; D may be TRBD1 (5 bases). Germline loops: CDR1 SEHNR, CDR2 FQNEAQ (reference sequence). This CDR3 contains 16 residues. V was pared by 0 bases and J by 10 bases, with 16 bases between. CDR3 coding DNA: TGTGCCAGCAGCTTAGCGATAGGCAGGGTCGGATCACCCCTCCACTTT. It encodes CASSLAIGRVGSPLHF.

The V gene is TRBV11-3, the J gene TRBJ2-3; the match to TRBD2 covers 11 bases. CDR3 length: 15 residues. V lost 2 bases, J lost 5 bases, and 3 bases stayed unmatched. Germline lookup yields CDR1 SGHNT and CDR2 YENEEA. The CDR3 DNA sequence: TGTGCCAGCAGCTTAACTAGCGGGAGAAGAGATACGCAGTATTTT. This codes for CASSLTSGRRDTQYF.

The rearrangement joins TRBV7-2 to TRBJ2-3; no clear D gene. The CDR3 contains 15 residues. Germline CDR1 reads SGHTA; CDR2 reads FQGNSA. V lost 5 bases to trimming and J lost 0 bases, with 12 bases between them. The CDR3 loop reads CASSPLFSSTDTQYF. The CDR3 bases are TGTGCCAGCAGCCCCCTATTCTCTAGCACAGATACGCAGTATTTT. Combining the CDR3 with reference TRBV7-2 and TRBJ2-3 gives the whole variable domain GAGVSQSPSNKVTEKGKDVELRCDPISGHTALYWYRQSLGQGLEFLIYFQGNSAPDKSGLPSDRFSAERTGGSVSTLTIQRTQQEDSAVYLCASSPLFSSTDTQYFGPGTRLTVL.

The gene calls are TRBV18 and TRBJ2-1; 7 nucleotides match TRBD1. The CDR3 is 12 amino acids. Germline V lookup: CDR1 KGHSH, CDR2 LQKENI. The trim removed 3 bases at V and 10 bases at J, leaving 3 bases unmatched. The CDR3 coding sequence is TGTGCCAGCTCACCCCGGACAGGCGAGCAGTTCTTC. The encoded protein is CASSPRTGEQFF.

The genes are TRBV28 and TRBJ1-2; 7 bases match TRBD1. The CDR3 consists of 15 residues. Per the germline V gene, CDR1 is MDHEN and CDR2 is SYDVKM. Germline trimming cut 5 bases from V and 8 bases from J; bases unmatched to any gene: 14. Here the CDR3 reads CASSPRGQSFMGYTF. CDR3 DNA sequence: TGTGCCAGCAGTCCCCGGGGACAGTCGTTTATGGGCTACACCTTC.

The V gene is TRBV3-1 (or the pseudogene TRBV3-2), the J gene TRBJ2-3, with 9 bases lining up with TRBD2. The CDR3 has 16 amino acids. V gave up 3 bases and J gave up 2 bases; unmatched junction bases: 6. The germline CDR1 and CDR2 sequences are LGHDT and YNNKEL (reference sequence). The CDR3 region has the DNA TGTGCCAGCAGCCAGGGTAGCGGGGGTTCCACAGATACGCAGTATTTT. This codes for CASSQGSGGSTDTQYF.

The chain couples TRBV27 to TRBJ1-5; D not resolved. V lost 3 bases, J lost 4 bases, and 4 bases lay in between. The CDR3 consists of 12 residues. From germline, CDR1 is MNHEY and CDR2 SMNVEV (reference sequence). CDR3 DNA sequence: TGTGCCAGCAGTTTTCTGAATCAGCCCCAGCATTTT. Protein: CASSFLNQPQHF.

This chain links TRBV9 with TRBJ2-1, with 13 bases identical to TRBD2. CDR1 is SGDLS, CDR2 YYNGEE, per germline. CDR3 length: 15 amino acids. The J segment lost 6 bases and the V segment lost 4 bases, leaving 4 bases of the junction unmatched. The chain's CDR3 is CASSPLAGGGNEQFF. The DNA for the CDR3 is TGTGCCAGCAGCCCACTAGCGGGAGGGGGCAATGAGCAGTTCTTC.

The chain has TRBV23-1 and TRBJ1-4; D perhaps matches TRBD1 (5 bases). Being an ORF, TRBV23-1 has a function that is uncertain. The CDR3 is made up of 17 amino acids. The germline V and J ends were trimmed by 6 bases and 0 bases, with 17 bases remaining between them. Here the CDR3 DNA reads TGCGCCAGCAGACGGACAAGTGAGGACGCAACTAATGAAAAACTGTTTTTT. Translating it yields CASRRTSEDATNEKLFF.